Listed here are 27 T cell receptor beta chains from one sample, sequenced in a study. TCRdb ran MiXCR on the 5' RACE reads and lists one entry per CDR3 protein. This sample has about 55,000 distinct CDR3 sequences; about 20% occur once, and the top ten carry 2.5% to 4%. Cells sorted as Tregs were CD4+, CD25+ and CD127-/low. The sequenced sample consisted of tumor-infiltrating Tregs sorted from the breast tumor. Every receptor here comes from a female donor with breast cancer.

Notes on this clonotype: This may stem from a read error, because a much larger clone lies one nucleotide away. The chain uses TRBV12-3 or TRBV12-4 and TRBJ1-1; the D gene is possibly TRBD1 (6 bases). This CDR3 is 16 amino acids long. CDR3 protein: CASSAGKRSRDTEACF. As DNA, the CDR3 is TGTGCCAGCAGTGCCGGAAAGAGATCCAGGGACACTGAAGCTTGCTTT.

The chain is built from TRBV7-2 and TRBJ2-5; weak D call: TRBD1 (5 bases). The CDR3 has 14 residues. Germline V lookup: CDR1 SGHTA, CDR2 FQGNSA. V was clipped by 5 bases and J by 2 bases, with 12 bases between them. In nucleotides, the CDR3 is TGTGCCAGCAGCCCGATGACAGCTCAAGAGACCCAGTACTTC. The encoded protein is CASSPMTAQETQYF.

This clonotype was counted a few times. A much larger clone sits a single nucleotide away, making a read error possible. The genes are TRBV7-2 and TRBJ1-1; no firm D call. Per the germline V gene, CDR1 is SGHTA and CDR2 is FQGNSA. The CDR3 covers 13 residues. CDR3: CASSANRYTEVFF. In DNA, the CDR3 is TGTGCCAGCAGCGCAAACAGATACACTGAAGTTTTCTTT.

This chain links TRBV7-2 with TRBJ2-4; TRBD1 matches at 10 bases. Germline V CDR1 and CDR2: SGHTA, FQGNSA. J lost 11 bases, V lost 1 base, and 2 bases had no gene match. The CDR3 spans 13 residues. The CDR3 nucleotides read TGTGCCAGCAGCTTAGGACAGGGGGCGGTTCAGTACTTC. Amino acids: CASSLGQGAVQYF.

This clonotype is medium-sized in the sample. This sequence joins TRBV7-8 and TRBJ2-7, with D unclear. CDR1 is SGHVS and CDR2 is FQNEAQ in the germline V gene. The CDR3 extends over 13 amino acids. Trimming left V 2 bases short and J 3 bases short, with 8 bases between. The CDR3 DNA reads TGTGCCAGCAGCTTAATTGAGCACTACGAGCAGTACTTC. Protein: CASSLIEHYEQYF.

There are many counts of this clonotype. CDR3 sequence: CASSRGLNLGTDTQYF. The CDR3 DNA is TGTGCCAGCAGTCGTGGACTGAATTTAGGCACAGATACGCAGTATTTT. This chain uses TRBV6-5 with TRBJ2-3, with D possibly being TRBD2 (5 bases). The germline CDR1 and CDR2 sequences are MNHEY and SVGAGI. The CDR3 has 16 residues. With 5 bases removed from V and 1 base from J, the gap between germline ends came to 16 bases.

The chain combines TRBV6-1 with TRBJ1-2, with 7 bases that match TRBD1. Germline V CDR1 and CDR2: MNHNS, SASEGT. CDR3 length: 14 residues. The trim removed 1 base at V and 8 bases at J, leaving 7 bases unmatched. The DNA for the CDR3 is TGTGCCAGCAGTGAAGTAGGGGGCGGTGTAGGCTACACCTTC. The encoded protein is CASSEVGGGVGYTF.

On this clonotype itself: An end of the junction differs from the germline gene, which may be a read error. The chain has TRBV4-1 and TRBJ2-5, with 7 bases aligning to TRBD1. Germline V gene data show CDR1 as MGHRA and CDR2 as YSYEKL. This CDR3 is 13 amino acids long. Here the CDR3 reads CASGQQGLETQYF. The CDR3 region has the DNA TGTGCTAGTGGCCAACAGGGGTTGGAGACCCAGTACTTC.

This clonotype was observed at least ten times. The chain is built from TRBV7-8 and TRBJ2-5; possible D gene TRBD2, 5 bases. Looked up from germline, CDR1 is SGHVS and CDR2 is FQNEAQ. The CDR3 contains 14 residues. V gave up 3 bases and J gave up 5 bases, with 13 bases separating them. The CDR3 region has the DNA TGTGCCAGCAGCTTCTTCGGCCGAGGGGAGACCCAGTACTTC. Its protein is CASSFFGRGETQYF. The variable domain in full, with the rest retrieved from reference TRBV7-8 and TRBJ2-5, is GAGVSQSPRYKVAKRGQDVALRCDPISGHVSLFWYQQALGQGPEFLTYFQNEAQLDKSGLPSDRFFAERPEGSVSTLKIQRTQQEDSAVYLCASSFFGRGETQYFGPGTRLLVL.

This clonotype was seen repeatedly, ten times or more. CDR3 nucleotide sequence: TGTGCCACCAACGCCGCTAGGGACGGGGAGCTGTTTTTT. Amino acids: CATNAARDGELFF. This chain uses TRBV15 with TRBJ2-2; D ambiguous. The V end was cut by 7 bases, the J end by 7 bases, with 13 bases between. CDR3 length equals 13 residues. CDR1 is LNHNV, CDR2 YYDKDF, per germline (reference sequence).

The chain joins TRBV28 to TRBJ2-7; 7 nucleotides match TRBD1. Trimming cost V 3 bases and J 4 bases; bases outside gene matches: 15. Germline V gives CDR1 MDHEN, CDR2 SYDVKM. This CDR3 is built from 17 residues. The CDR3 reads CASSFYQAKTGRYEQYF. The CDR3, as DNA: TGTGCCAGCAGTTTCTACCAAGCGAAGACAGGGCGGTACGAGCAGTACTTC.

This clonotype was counted only a few times. This chain links TRBV12-3 or TRBV12-4 with TRBJ1-1; D perhaps matches TRBD1 (5 bases). V gave up 5 bases and J gave up 5 bases, with 9 bases separating them. This CDR3 is 12 amino acids long. The CDR3 region is CASSPGKTEAFF. DNA of the CDR3: TGTGCCAGCAGTCCAGGGAAAACTGAAGCTTTCTTT.

Concerning this clonotype: Mismatch with germline at one junction end may stem from a read error. The gene calls are TRBV15 and TRBJ1-4; TRBD1 is a possible D gene (6 bases). The CDR3 is 14 amino acids. In germline, CDR1 is LNHNV, CDR2 YYDKDF (reference sequence). The CDR3 spells CAISRDRGAEKLFF. CDR3 DNA sequence: TGTGCCATCAGCAGAGATCGGGGGGCTGAAAAACTGTTTTTT.

This clonotype was counted at least ten times. The V gene is TRBV20-1, the J gene TRBJ1-3; D is uncertain. Trimming stripped 5 bases from V and 0 bases from J, with 11 bases between. Germline V CDR1 and CDR2: DFQATT, SNEGSKA (reference sequence). CDR3 size: 14 residues. CDR3 protein: CSASDNRSGNTIYF. CDR3 nucleotides: TGCAGTGCTTCCGACAACCGCTCTGGAAACACCATATATTTT.

This clonotype occurred a few times. J is TRBJ2-1 and V is TRBV5-1; 7 bases match TRBD1. Germline assignment: CDR1 SGHRS and CDR2 YFSETQ. The CDR3 is 16 residues long. The J segment lost 4 bases and the V segment lost 4 bases, leaving 11 bases of the junction unmatched. In nucleotides, the CDR3 is TGCGCCAGCAGCAAATGGGTAGGGGGCAGTTACAATGAGCAGTTCTTC. Translating gives CASSKWVGGSYNEQFF.

At least ten counts were recorded for this clonotype. The chain recombines TRBV5-4 with TRBJ1-2; the D is unclear. Germline CDR1 SGHNT, CDR2 YYREEE (reference sequence). V was trimmed by 5 bases and J by 2 bases, leaving 10 bases between them. This CDR3 has 13 residues. CDR3 amino acids: CASRPGQNYGYTF. CDR3 DNA sequence: TGTGCCAGCAGGCCCGGGCAGAACTATGGCTACACCTTC.

The gene calls are TRBV30 and TRBJ1-2, with D uncertain. The CDR3 is made up of 12 amino acids. Germline CDR1 reads GTSNPN; CDR2 reads SVGIG (reference sequence). With 3 bases removed from V and 9 bases from J, the gap between germline ends came to 14 bases. CDR3 nucleotide sequence: TGTGCCTGGAGCCGTCGGGAGGGCCGCTACACCTTC. It is translated as CAWSRREGRYTF.

This clonotype was counted a few times. This chain links TRBV29-1 with TRBJ2-2; D is unresolved. CDR3 length: 13 amino acids. CDR1 and CDR2 (germline): SQVTM, ANQGSEA. V was pared by 3 bases and J by 4 bases, with 9 bases between. The CDR3 is CSVDSQATGELFF. As DNA, the CDR3 is TGCAGCGTTGACTCCCAGGCCACCGGGGAGCTGTTTTTT.

The rearrangement links TRBV5-1 to TRBJ2-6; TRBD1 agrees at 7 bases. This CDR3 region has 20 residues. With 0 bases clipped from V and 0 bases from J, the junction kept 12 bases outside the gene matches. CDR1 SGHRS and CDR2 YFSETQ come from the germline V gene. Here the CDR3 reads CASSLARFKTGNSGANVLTF. The CDR3 DNA follows: TGCGCCAGCAGCTTGGCCCGATTTAAGACAGGGAACTCTGGGGCCAACGTCCTGACTTTC.

This clonotype was picked up a small number of times. The chain uses TRBV6-6 and TRBJ2-1, with TRBD1 matching over 10 bases. The CDR3 is 15 amino acids. CDR1 is MNHNY, CDR2 SVGAGI, per germline (reference sequence). Unmatched junction bases numbered 13, after V lost 7 bases and J lost 10 bases. For the CDR3, the DNA is TGTGCCAGCATTATCTCCCCAGGGACAGGGGAAGAGCAGTTCTTC. As protein: CASIISPGTGEEQFF.

This clonotype has just a few counts. The genes are TRBV5-6 and TRBJ1-5; 12 bases map to TRBD1. CDR1 is SGHDT and CDR2 is YYEEEE in the germline V gene. After removal of 2 bases from V and 6 bases from J, the junction contained 6 bases not matched to a gene. This CDR3 region has 16 residues. For the CDR3, the DNA is TGTGCCAGCAGCTTCAAAGGGACAGGGGGCATTCAGCCCCAGCATTTT. Protein: CASSFKGTGGIQPQHF. The full variable domain, with the rest looked up from reference TRBV5-6 and TRBJ1-5, is DAGVTQSPTHLIKTRGQQVTLRCSPKSGHDTVSWYQQALGQGPQFIFQYYEEEERQRGNFPDRFSGHQFPNYSSELNVNALLLGDSALYLCASSFKGTGGIQPQHFGDGTRLSIL.

The chain combines TRBV20-1 with TRBJ1-1, with D unresolved. CDR3 length: 13 residues. CDR1 is DFQATT and CDR2 is SNEGSKA in the germline V gene (reference sequence). V gave up 2 bases and J gave up 5 bases, with 12 bases separating them. This chain's CDR3 is CSARLGGGTEAFF. CDR3 in DNA: TGCAGTGCTAGACTCGGCGGCGGAACTGAAGCTTTCTTT.

This clonotype was counted many times. The chain carries TRBV7-2 and TRBJ2-5, with a tentative D call TRBD1 (6 bases). The germline gives CDR1 SGHTA, CDR2 FQGNSA. The V end lost 1 base, the J end lost 2 bases, and 8 bases lay between the germline ends. CDR3 length: 14 amino acids. CDR3 sequence: CASSLDRAQETQYF. The CDR3 DNA is TGTGCCAGCAGCTTAGACAGGGCGCAAGAGACCCAGTACTTC.

This clonotype occurred a few times. The chain combines TRBV4-3 with TRBJ1-4, with a weak D call TRBD1 (6 bases). V was trimmed by 0 bases and J by 8 bases, leaving 13 bases between them. Per the germline V gene, CDR1 is LGHNA and CDR2 is YSLEER. This CDR3 is built from 15 residues. CDR3 sequence: CASSQDRQVSEKLFF. CDR3 nucleotides: TGCGCCAGCAGCCAAGATCGACAGGTTTCGGAAAAACTGTTTTTT.

This clonotype was observed a handful of times. This chain links TRBV20-1 with TRBJ1-4, with D perhaps TRBD1 (5 bases). CDR1 and CDR2 from the germline V gene are DFQATT and SNEGSKA (reference sequence). The V gene lost 0 bases and the J gene lost 9 bases, with 14 bases spanning the gap. CDR3 length: 14 residues. CDR3 sequence reads: CSARDSGTGKKLFF. The DNA of the CDR3 is TGCAGTGCTAGAGACTCAGGGACGGGGAAAAAACTGTTTTTT.

This clonotype was found many times. This chain uses TRBV5-1 with TRBJ2-7; maybe TRBD1 (6 bases). Germline V gives CDR1 SGHRS, CDR2 YFSETQ. Trimming took 7 bases from V and 2 from J, leaving 13 bases between them. The CDR3 loop spans 13 amino acids. CDR3 sequence: CASGEQGPYEQYF. CDR3 bases: TGCGCCAGCGGCGAACAGGGACCCTACGAGCAGTACTTC.

This sequence joins TRBV9 and TRBJ2-1; 8 nucleotides line up with TRBD2. The length of the CDR3 is 16 residues. Germline V gene data show CDR1 as SGDLS and CDR2 as YYNGEE. With V trimmed by 3 bases and J by 0 bases, 5 bases remained unmatched. The CDR3 region is CASSAITSGSYNEQFF. CDR3 bases: TGTGCCAGCAGCGCGATCACTAGCGGCTCCTACAATGAGCAGTTCTTC.